A selection of T cell receptor beta chains follows, all from one sample in a study of cytomegalovirus exposure and HLA in healthy donors. The repertoire was sequenced with immunoSEQ multiplex PCR; TCRdb's copy has only in-frame clones and lacks some. The table shows about 100,000 clones, with 79% occurring only once. The sample comprised PBMCs. All receptors come from a female donor in good health and CMV-seropositive. Each CDR3 is given with its conserved first and last residue. D genes are given only for firm matches. Size is omitted from some rows. Given values are once, few, many or a class for expanded clones.

d_gene | j_gene | abundance | v_gene | CDR3nt | CDR3aa
TRBD2 | TRBJ2-1 | NA | TRBV16 | TGTGCCAGCAGCCCCCGACTAGCGGGAGGGGACAATGAGCAGTTCTTC | CASSPRLAGGDNEQFF
NA | TRBJ1-1 | NA | TRBV10-2 | TGCGCCAGCAGTGAGGAGGCAGGGAGGAGAACTGAAGCTTTCTTT | CASSEEAGRRTEAFF
NA | TRBJ2-7 | NA | TRBV4-1 | TGCGCCAGCAGCCAAGAACGCCCAGGGTCGATCGAGCAGTACTTC | CASSQERPGSIEQYF
TRBD2 | TRBJ2-5 | NA | TRBV27 | TGTGCCAGCAGTTTATCTGCGGGAGTTTGGGAGACCCAGTACTTC | CASSLSAGVWETQYF
TRBD1 | TRBJ1-1 | few | TRBV7-9 | TGTGCCAGCAGCCAGACAGGGGGTTGGACTGAAGCTTTCTTT | CASSQTGGWTEAFF
TRBD2 | TRBJ2-7 | NA | TRBV7-2 | TGTGCCAGCAGCTTAGCGGGCGGGGGAACTGTAGAGCAGTACTTC | CASSLAGGGTVEQYF
TRBD1 | TRBJ1-6 | few | TRBV30 | TGTGCCTGGACGGGACAGGATAATTCACCCCTCCACTTT | CAWTGQDNSPLHF
TRBD2 | TRBJ2-4 | NA | TRBV4-3 | TGCGCCAGCTCAACGGAGTGGGGTGAGCGGGGGGCCGCGATCGAAAACATTCAGTACTTC | CASSTEWGERGAAIENIQYF
NA | TRBJ2-1 | NA | TRBV5-4 | TGTGCCAGCAGCGGCGGGGTCAGGGACAATGAGCAGTTCTTC | CASSGGVRDNEQFF
NA | TRBJ2-7 | few | TRBV6-1 | TGTGCCAGCAGGGGGAGACATCACCAATCCGACGAGCAGTACTTC | CASRGRHHQSDEQYF
TRBD1 | TRBJ2-7 | few | TRBV6-5 | TGTGCCAGCAGGCTAGGGACAGGGGGCTCCTACGAGCAGTACTTC | CASRLGTGGSYEQYF
TRBD1 | TRBJ1-6 | NA | TRBV9 | TGTGCCAGCAGCGTAGAGGACAGGTGGACATCACCCCTCCACTTT | CASSVEDRWTSPLHF
NA | TRBJ1-1 | NA | TRBV19 | TGTGCCAGTAGTATCAGCGGTTCGAACACTGAAGCTTTCTTT | CASSISGSNTEAFF
NA | TRBJ2-3 | once | TRBV5-1 | TGCGCCAGCAGCTTGACGGTCACAGATACGCAGTATTTT | CASSLTVTDTQYF
NA | TRBJ1-4 | few | TRBV30 | TGTGCCTGGAGTGCCGGGAGACGGGAAAAACTGTTTTTT | CAWSAGRREKLFF
TRBD1 | TRBJ1-2 | NA | TRBV9 | TGTGCCAGCAGCTCCCAGGACAGGGTGTCTAACTATGGCTACACCTTC | CASSSQDRVSNYGYTF
TRBD1 | TRBJ2-7 | NA | TRBV10-1 | TGCGCCAGCAGTGCAGGACAGGGGTGGAAGTACTTC | CASSAGQGWKYF
NA | TRBJ1-1 | NA | TRBV18 | TGTGCCAGCTCACCACCCTCCGTCACTGAAGCTTTCTTT | CASSPPSVTEAFF
NA | TRBJ1-5 | once | TRBV6-5 | TGTGCCAGCAATAGCGGGTTTCAGCCCCAGCATTTT | CASNSGFQPQHF
NA | TRBJ1-1 | NA | TRBV20-1 | TGCAGTGCTAACACCTACACTGAAGCTTTCTTT | CSANTYTEAFF
TRBD2 | TRBJ2-1 | NA | TRBV5-4 | TGTGCCAGCAGCCATCTAGCGGGAGGTCGAAATGAGCAGTTCTTC | CASSHLAGGRNEQFF
TRBD1 | TRBJ2-1 | NA | TRBV5-8 | TGTGCCAGCAGCCCCGGACAGGAGCCATACAATGAGCAGTTCTTC | CASSPGQEPYNEQFF
TRBD1 | TRBJ2-2 | NA | TRBV7-9 | TGTGCCAGCAGCGGTGGGACAGGGCAAGTCGGGGAGCTGTTTTTT | CASSGGTGQVGELFF
NA | TRBJ2-7 | NA | TRBV7-2 | TGTGCCAGCAACTTGGGCGGGATCTCCTACGAGCAGTACTTC | CASNLGGISYEQYF
TRBD1 | TRBJ1-2 | NA | TRBV2 | TGTGCCAGCAAGCCTACCCCGGACAGGTTTGTAGGCTACACCTTC | CASKPTPDRFVGYTF
NA | TRBJ2-5 | NA | TRBV7-2 | TGTGCCAGCACCTTACTGCACGGGGGGCCAGAGCAGTACTTC | CASTLLHGGPEQYF
NA | TRBJ1-1 | NA | TRBV5-1 | TGCGCCAGCATGGGGGGTCTGAACACTGAAGCTTTCTTT | CASMGGLNTEAFF
NA | TRBJ2-2 | NA | TRBV6-1 | TGTGCCAGCAGTGAAGCGCGTATAGGAGGGCTCAGGACCGGGGAGCTGTTTTTT | CASSEARIGGLRTGELFF
NA | TRBJ2-5 | NA | TRBV7-2 | TGTGCCAGCAGCCGGGCGAGGGTGGAGACCCAGTACTTC | CASSRARVETQYF
NA | TRBJ2-1 | NA | TRBV19 | TGTGCCAGTAGTACTTGGGACAACTACAATGAGCAGTTCTTC | CASSTWDNYNEQFF
NA | TRBJ2-1 | NA | TRBV7-9 | TGTTCCAGCAGCCCCATATCGACAGGCACCAATGAGCAGTTCTTC | CSSSPISTGTNEQFF
TRBD2 | TRBJ2-1 | NA | TRBV14 | TGTGCCAGCAGCCAGCTGAGCGGGAGGTGGAATGAGCAGTTCTTC | CASSQLSGRWNEQFF
TRBD2 | TRBJ2-1 | NA | TRBV5-4 | TGTGCCAGCAGCTTGGGAGGACTAGCGGGAGCCCACAATGAGCAGTTCTTC | CASSLGGLAGAHNEQFF
TRBD1 | TRBJ2-7 | NA | TRBV13 | TGTGCCAGCAGCCCGAGCGCAGGGGGCCCCGAGCAGTACTTC | CASSPSAGGPEQYF
NA | TRBJ2-5 | NA | TRBV4-1 | TGCGCCAGCAGCCAAAGCGTAAGGCTAAGTGGAGAGACCCAGTACTTC | CASSQSVRLSGETQYF
NA | TRBJ2-5 | NA | TRBV7-8 | TGTGCCAGCAGCTTAGGGCCCCAAGAGACCCAGTACTTC | CASSLGPQETQYF
NA | TRBJ2-2 | NA | TRBV30 | TGTGCCTGGAGTCCCCAGCGGGGGGAGCTGTTTTTT | CAWSPQRGELFF
NA | TRBJ2-5 | NA | TRBV5-1 | TGCGCCAGCAGCTTACTAGACGGCCCTGTGGGGACCCAGTACTTC | CASSLLDGPVGTQYF